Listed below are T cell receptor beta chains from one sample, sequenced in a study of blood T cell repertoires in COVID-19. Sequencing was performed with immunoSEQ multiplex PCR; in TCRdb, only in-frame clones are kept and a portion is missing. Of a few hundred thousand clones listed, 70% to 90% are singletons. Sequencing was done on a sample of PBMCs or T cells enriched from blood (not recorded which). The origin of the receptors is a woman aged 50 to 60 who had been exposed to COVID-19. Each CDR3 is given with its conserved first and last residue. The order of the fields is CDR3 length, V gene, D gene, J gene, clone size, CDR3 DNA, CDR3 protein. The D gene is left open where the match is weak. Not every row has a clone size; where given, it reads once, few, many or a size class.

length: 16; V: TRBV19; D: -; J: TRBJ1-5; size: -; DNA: TGTGCCAGTAGTATAGTAGGGCAGGGCATAAATCAGCCCCAGCATTTT; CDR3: CASSIVGQGINQPQHF
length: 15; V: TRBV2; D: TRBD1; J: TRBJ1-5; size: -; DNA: TGTGCCAGCAGCCGGGACAGCTATAGCAATCAGCCCCAGCATTTT; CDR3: CASSRDSYSNQPQHF
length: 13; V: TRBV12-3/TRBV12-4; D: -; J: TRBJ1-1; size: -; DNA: TGTGCCAGCAGGTATAACAGGAACACTGAAGCTTTCTTT; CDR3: CASRYNRNTEAFF
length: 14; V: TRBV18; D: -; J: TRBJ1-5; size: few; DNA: TGTGCCAGCTCCATCCAGGGTAACAATCAGCCCCAGCATTTT; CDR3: CASSIQGNNQPQHF
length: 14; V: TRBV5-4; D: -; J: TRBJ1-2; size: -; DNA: TGTGCCAGCAGCTTGGTTCGGGAGAACTATGGCTACACCTTC; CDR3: CASSLVRENYGYTF
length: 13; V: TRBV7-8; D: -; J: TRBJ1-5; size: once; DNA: TGTGCCAGCAGCCCAGGGGTTAATCAGCCCCAGCATTTT; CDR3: CASSPGVNQPQHF
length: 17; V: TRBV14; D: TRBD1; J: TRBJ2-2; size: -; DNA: TGTGCCAGCAGCCGAGACAGGGGCCCCCGGGGCACCGGGGAGCTGTTTTTT; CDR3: CASSRDRGPRGTGELFF
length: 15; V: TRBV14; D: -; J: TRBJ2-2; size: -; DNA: TGTGCCAGCAGCTCTACAGGGATGGGAGCCGGGGAGCTGTTTTTT; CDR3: CASSSTGMGAGELFF
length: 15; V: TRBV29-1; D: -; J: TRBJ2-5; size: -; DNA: TGCAGCGTTGAGGGGGGGCGCGGCCGCCGGGACAAGGAGTACTTC; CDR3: CSVEGGRGRRDKEYF
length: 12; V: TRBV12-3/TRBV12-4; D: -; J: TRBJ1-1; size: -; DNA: TGTGCCAGCAGTTTTCTCCGGTATGAAGCTTTCTTT; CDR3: CASSFLRYEAFF
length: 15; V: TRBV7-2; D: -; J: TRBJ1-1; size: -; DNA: TGTGCCAGCAGCTTAGAGGGGACACCCGGCACTGAAGCTTTCTTT; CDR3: CASSLEGTPGTEAFF
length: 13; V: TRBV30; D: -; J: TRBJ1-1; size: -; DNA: TGTGCCTGGGTCACACAGGTGAACACTGAAGCTTTCTTT; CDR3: CAWVTQVNTEAFF
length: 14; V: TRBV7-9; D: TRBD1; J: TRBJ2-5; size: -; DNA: TGTGCCAGCAGCTCGGACAGGAGAAAAGAGACCCAGTACTTC; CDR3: CASSSDRRKETQYF
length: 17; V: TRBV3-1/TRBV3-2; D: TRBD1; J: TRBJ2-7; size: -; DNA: TGTGCCAGCAGCCGAGCGACGGGGACAGGGGCTTCCTACGAGCAGTACTTC; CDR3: CASSRATGTGASYEQYF
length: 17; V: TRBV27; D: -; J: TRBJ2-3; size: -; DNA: TGTGCCAGCAGTCCTCTACCCCTCTATGGAGGAATAGATACGCAGTATTTT; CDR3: CASSPLPLYGGIDTQYF
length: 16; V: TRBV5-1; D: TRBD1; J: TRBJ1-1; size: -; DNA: TGCGCCAGCAGCCCTACCCGGACAGGGGTGAACACTGAAGCTTTCTTT; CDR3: CASSPTRTGVNTEAFF
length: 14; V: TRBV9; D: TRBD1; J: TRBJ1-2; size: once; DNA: TGTGCCAGCAGCAAGAGGACAGGGCCATGGGGCTACACCTTC; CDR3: CASSKRTGPWGYTF
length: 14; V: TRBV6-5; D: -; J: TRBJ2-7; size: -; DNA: TGTGCCAGCAGTTTAACCAGGGGGGTCTACGAGCAGTACTTC; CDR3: CASSLTRGVYEQYF
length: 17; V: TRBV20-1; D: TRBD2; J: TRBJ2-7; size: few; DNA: TGCAGTGCTAGTGGGACGGGGGCTCGCGGGGGGACCTACGAGCAGTACTTC; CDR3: CSASGTGARGGTYEQYF
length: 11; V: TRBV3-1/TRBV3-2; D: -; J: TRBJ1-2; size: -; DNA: TGTGCCAGCAGCCATCTATATGGCTACACCTTC; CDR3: CASSHLYGYTF
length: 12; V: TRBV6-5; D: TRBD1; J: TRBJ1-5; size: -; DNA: TGTGCCAGCAGGACAGGGATTCAGCCCCAGCATTTT; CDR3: CASRTGIQPQHF
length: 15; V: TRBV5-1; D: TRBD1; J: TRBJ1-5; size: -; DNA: TGCGCCAGCAGCCCGGGGGACAGATTTAATCAGCCCCAGCATTTT; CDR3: CASSPGDRFNQPQHF
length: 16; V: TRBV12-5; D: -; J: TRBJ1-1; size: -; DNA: TGTGCTAGTGGTCGAGGCGGCAATTGGATGAACACTGAAGCTTTCTTT; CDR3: CASGRGGNWMNTEAFF
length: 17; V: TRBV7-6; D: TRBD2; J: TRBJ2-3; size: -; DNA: TGTGCCAGCAGCGCCGGGCCTAGCGGCCGCGGAGCAGATACGCAGTATTTT; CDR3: CASSAGPSGRGADTQYF
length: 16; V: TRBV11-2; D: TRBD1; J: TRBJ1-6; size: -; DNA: TGTGCCAGCACCCGGGACAGCTCGCCTCGTAATTCACCCCTCCACTTT; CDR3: CASTRDSSPRNSPLHF
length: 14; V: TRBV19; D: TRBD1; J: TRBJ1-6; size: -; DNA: TGTGCCAGTAAGCGTTTGGGACAGGGCTCACCCCTCCACTTT; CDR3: CASKRLGQGSPLHF
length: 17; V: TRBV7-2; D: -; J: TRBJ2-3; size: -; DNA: TGTGCCAGCAGCTTAGTGGGGGGGCTGTCATACACAGATACGCAGTATTTT; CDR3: CASSLVGGLSYTDTQYF
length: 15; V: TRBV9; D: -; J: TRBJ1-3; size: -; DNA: TGTGCCAGCAGCGTAGATAAACAGGGAGGAAACACCATATATTTT; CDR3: CASSVDKQGGNTIYF
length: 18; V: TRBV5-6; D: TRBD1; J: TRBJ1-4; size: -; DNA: TGTGCCAGCAGCTTGGCCCCGGGACAGGGCACCCGAAATGAAAAACTGTTTTTT; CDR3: CASSLAPGQGTRNEKLFF
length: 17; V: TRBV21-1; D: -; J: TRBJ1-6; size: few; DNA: TGTGCCAGCAGCAAAGGGGCAGGGCGATTTTATAATTCACCCCTCCACTTT; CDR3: CASSKGAGRFYNSPLHF
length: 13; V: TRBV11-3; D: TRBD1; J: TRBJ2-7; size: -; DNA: TGTGCCAGCAGTTACACAGGGGGCTACGAGCAGTACTTC; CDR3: CASSYTGGYEQYF
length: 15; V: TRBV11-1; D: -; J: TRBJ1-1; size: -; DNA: TGTGCCAGCAGCTCCGAAGGACAGTTGAACACTGAAGCTTTCTTT; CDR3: CASSSEGQLNTEAFF
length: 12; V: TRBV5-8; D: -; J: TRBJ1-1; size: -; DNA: TGTGCCAGCAGCTTGGAACGCGTCGAAACTTTCTTT; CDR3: CASSLERVETFF
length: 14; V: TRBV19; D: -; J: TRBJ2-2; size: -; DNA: TGTGCCAGTAGTATTGGACAGAACACCGGGGAGCTGTTTTTT; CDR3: CASSIGQNTGELFF
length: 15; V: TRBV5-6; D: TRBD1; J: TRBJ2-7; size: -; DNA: TGTGCCAGCAGCGGACAGGGTTCTCGGGTTAGCGAGCAGTACTTC; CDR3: CASSGQGSRVSEQYF
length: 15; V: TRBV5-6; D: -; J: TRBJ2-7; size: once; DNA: TGTGCCAGCAGCTTGGGACAGCTGAGCTCCTACGAGCAGTACTTC; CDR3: CASSLGQLSSYEQYF
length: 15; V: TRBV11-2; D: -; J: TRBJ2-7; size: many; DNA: TGTGCCAGCAGCTATACCGTAAAATCGGGGGACGAGCAGTACTTC; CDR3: CASSYTVKSGDEQYF
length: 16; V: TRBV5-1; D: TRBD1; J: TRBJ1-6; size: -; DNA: TGCGCCAGCAGCTTGGTGCCCGGGACAGGAGTATCACCCCTCCACTTT; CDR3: CASSLVPGTGVSPLHF
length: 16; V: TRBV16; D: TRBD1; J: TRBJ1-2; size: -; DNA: TGTGCCAGCAGCCGCACCGGGACAGGGTGGGAATATGGCTACACCTTC; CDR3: CASSRTGTGWEYGYTF